This passage covers 24 T cell receptor beta chains from one sample sequenced in a study of blood T cells in healthy people across ages. Combining a sample-barcoded 5' primer with a J-beta primer mix, a second PCR ran for about 7 to 11 cycles. TCRdb recomputed calls from the 5' RACE reads with MiXCR, one row per CDR3 protein. The data show 750,000 or so distinct CDR3 sequences, more than 20% seen once. The same sample was also used in a study of T cells of mothers and their children.

Specimen: blood. The receptors were sampled from a boy aged 10-17 years in good health.

This clonotype was detected only a few times. The chain combines TRBV12-3 or TRBV12-4 with TRBJ2-1, with 7 bases that match TRBD1. CDR3 length: 13 amino acids. After removal of 5 bases from V and 10 bases from J, the junction contained 8 bases not matched to a gene. CDR3 protein: CASSPDRVDEQFF. CDR3 DNA: TGTGCCAGCAGTCCCGACAGGGTTGACGAGCAGTTCTTC.

As for this clonotype: A read error is likely, as this CDR3 ends without the conserved phenylalanine or tryptophan. CDR3 bases: TGTGCCAGCAGTGTACCCGGGAGCCAAGAGACCCAGTACTCC. Translation gives CASSVPGSQETQYS. The genes are TRBV28 and TRBJ2-5; D possibly corresponds to TRBD2 (6 bases). The CDR3 extends over 14 amino acids. Trimming shortened V by 5 bases and J by 1 base, and 11 bases separated the two germline ends. In germline, CDR1 is MDHEN, CDR2 SYDVKM.

This clonotype was seen a handful of times. This sequence joins TRBV7-2 and TRBJ2-5; 7 nucleotides line up with TRBD1. The germline gives CDR1 SGHTA, CDR2 FQGNSA. The CDR3 runs to 13 residues. The V and J ends lost 5 bases and 5 bases, in that order; junction bases with no gene match: 5. The DNA of the CDR3 is TGTGCCAGCAGCCGCAGGGGGAGTGAGACCCAGTACTTC. Encoded protein: CASSRRGSETQYF.

V gene TRBV11-1 combines with J gene TRBJ2-5, with D maybe TRBD2 (6 bases). V was cut by 2 bases and J by 5 bases, with 18 bases left in between. Germline-derived CDR1 and CDR2 are SGHAT and FQDESV (reference sequence). The CDR3 sequence is 16 residues long. The CDR3 reads CASSLNAGTDGETQYF. DNA of the CDR3: TGTGCCAGCAGCTTAAACGCCGGGACTGATGGGGAGACCCAGTACTTC.

V usage is TRBV7-2 and J usage is TRBJ2-7; 11 nucleotides align to TRBD2. The CDR3 contains 15 residues. Germline lookup yields CDR1 SGHTA and CDR2 FQGNSA. Trimming cost V 5 bases and J 4 bases; bases outside gene matches: 7. The CDR3 region is CASSAGTSGFYEQYF. In DNA form, the CDR3 reads TGTGCCAGCAGCGCCGGGACTAGCGGCTTTTACGAGCAGTACTTC.

The chain uses TRBV6-1 and TRBJ2-3; a weak D match, TRBD1 (5 bases). V lost 6 bases and J lost 4, with 11 bases in between. Germline CDR1 reads MNHNS; CDR2 reads SASEGT. The CDR3 covers 13 residues. In DNA, the CDR3 is TGTGCCAGCAGAATCAGGGTAGCAGATACGCAGTATTTT. Amino acids: CASRIRVADTQYF.

The V gene is TRBV4-1, the J gene TRBJ2-7; D remains ambiguous. The V end lost 1 base, the J end lost 2 bases, and 9 bases lay between the germline ends. Germline V gives CDR1 MGHRA, CDR2 YSYEKL. The CDR3 consists of 14 residues. CDR3 in DNA: TGCGCCAGCAGCCAAGTGGGATTAGCCTACGAGCAGTACTTC. Protein: CASSQVGLAYEQYF.

The chain joins TRBV27 to TRBJ1-2; no definite D call. V was pared by 9 bases and J by 5 bases, with 16 bases between. The CDR3 extends over 13 amino acids. Germline V gene sequence: CDR1 MNHEY, CDR2 SMNVEV (reference sequence). CDR3 sequence reads: CASRALTSYGYTF. The CDR3 DNA is TGTGCCAGTCGGGCCCTCACATCATATGGCTACACCTTC.

The chain joins TRBV29-1 to TRBJ2-1; a possible D gene is TRBD1 (6 bases). The CDR3 is 14 amino acids. Germline values: CDR1 SQVTM, CDR2 ANQGSEA. Trimming left V 1 base short and J 5 bases short, with 12 bases between. In nucleotides, the CDR3 is TGCAGCGTTGAAGTCCCTAACAGGGACAATGAGCAGTTCTTC. Protein product: CSVEVPNRDNEQFF.

This clonotype was counted between two and nine times. This sequence joins TRBV5-4 and TRBJ2-3, with D possibly TRBD1 on 6 matching bases. The CDR3 contains 14 residues. The germline CDR1 and CDR2 sequences are SGHNT and YYREEE (reference sequence). Trimming cost V 7 bases and J 3 bases, with 15 bases left between them. DNA for the CDR3: TGTGCCAGCGGCAGGGGCGACCCAACAGATACGCAGTATTTT. This encodes CASGRGDPTDTQYF.

This clonotype has more than one count but fewer than ten. The junction differs from germline at one of its ends, possibly a read error. The CDR3 here is CAGSSITDIQYF. The CDR3 DNA follows: TGTGCCGGCAGCTCTATCACAGACATTCAGTACTTC. V usage is TRBV7-9 and J usage is TRBJ2-4; D gene unclear. Germline V lookup: CDR1 SEHNR, CDR2 FQNEAQ (reference sequence). The CDR3 is made up of 12 amino acids.

J is TRBJ1-2 and V is TRBV25-1; D call uncertain. V dropped 4 bases and J dropped 4 bases, with 10 bases sitting between them. The CDR3 consists of 13 residues. Germline loops: CDR1 MGHDK, CDR2 SYGVNS. The CDR3 bases are TGTGCCAGCAGTGGGGTCAGTCCCTATGGCTACACCTTC. Protein sequence: CASSGVSPYGYTF.

This clonotype has ten or more counts. This chain uses TRBV12-3 or TRBV12-4 with TRBJ2-3; unclear D gene. V lost 2 bases to trimming and J lost 0 bases, with 3 bases between them. The CDR3 length is 13 residues. The CDR3 loop is CASSLRSTDTQYF. Written as DNA, the CDR3 is TGTGCCAGCAGTTTACGCAGCACAGATACGCAGTATTTT.

Written as DNA, the CDR3 is TGTGCCAGCAGTGTCGGGGGAGTGGGAGAGACCCAGTACTTC. Residues: CASSVGGVGETQYF. J is TRBJ2-5 and V is TRBV25-1, with D maybe TRBD2 (6 bases). Trimming took 4 bases from V and 4 from J, leaving 13 bases between them. CDR3 size: 14 residues. Germline CDR1 MGHDK, CDR2 SYGVNS.

This clonotype showed up just a few times. The chain couples TRBV6-1 to TRBJ2-2; D is undetermined. CDR1 is MNHNS and CDR2 is SASEGT in the germline V gene. This CDR3 is built from 14 residues. Trimming removed 3 bases from V and 3 bases from J, with 8 bases in between. This CDR3 is CASSDTPDTGELFF. The CDR3 bases are TGTGCCAGCAGTGACACCCCGGACACCGGGGAGCTGTTTTTT.

J is TRBJ1-2 and V is TRBV9; the D gene is possibly TRBD1 (5 bases). The CDR3 spans 15 residues. Germline values: CDR1 SGDLS, CDR2 YYNGEE. V was pared by 3 bases and J by 8 bases, with 20 bases between. The CDR3 loop reads CASSALGAIAHGYTF. In DNA form, the CDR3 reads TGTGCCAGCAGCGCTCTCGGGGCCATTGCTCACGGCTACACCTTC.

A few counts support this clonotype. The V and J genes are TRBV28 and TRBJ1-6; D unresolved. Germline-derived CDR1 and CDR2 are MDHEN and SYDVKM. The germline V and J ends were trimmed by 7 bases and 5 bases, with 12 bases remaining between them. The CDR3 spans 14 residues. This CDR3 reads CASTLQADNSPLHF. As DNA, the CDR3 is TGTGCCAGCACTCTGCAGGCCGATAATTCACCCCTCCACTTT.

V and J are TRBV7-9 and TRBJ1-1; D call uncertain. The V gene's germline CDR1 is SEHNR and CDR2 FQNEAQ (reference sequence). The CDR3 totals 13 residues. The V and J ends lost 1 base and 5 bases respectively, with 8 bases between them. The DNA for the CDR3 is TGTGCCAGCAGCTTAGATATGGGGACTGAAGCTTTCTTT. Amino acid sequence: CASSLDMGTEAFF. The full variable domain, completed using reference TRBV7-9 and TRBJ1-1, is DTGVSQNPRHKITKRGQNVTFRCDPISEHNRLYWYRQTLGQGPEFLTYFQNEAQLEKSRLLSDRFSAERPKGSFSTLEIQRTEQGDSAMYLCASSLDMGTEAFFGQGTRLTVV.

The table lists this clonotype with a few counts. The V gene is TRBV2, the J gene TRBJ2-5, with 9 bases matching TRBD1. The CDR3 has 15 amino acids. Germline CDR1 and CDR2: SNHLY and FYNNEI. Trimming took 1 base from V and 3 from J; bases not matched to a gene: 3. CDR3 sequence (DNA): TGTGCCAGCAGTGAAGACAGGGGGCGCGAAGAGACCCAGTACTTC. It yields the protein CASSEDRGREETQYF.

For the CDR3, the DNA is TGTGCCAGCGTAAGCGGGGAGACCGGGGAGCTGTTTTTT. This encodes CASVSGETGELFF. The rearrangement uses TRBV7-2 and TRBJ2-2; 7 bases fit TRBD2. Germline CDR1 and CDR2: SGHTA and FQGNSA. J was trimmed by 5 bases and V by 8 bases; bases with no gene match: 5. The CDR3 is 13 residues long.

This clonotype has a handful of counts. This chain joins TRBV29-1 and TRBJ2-7, with TRBD1 as a possible D gene (6 bases). This CDR3 has 14 residues. V lost 6 bases to trimming and J lost 3 bases, with 18 bases between them. Germline V gene lookup returns CDR1 SQVTM and CDR2 ANQGSEA. CDR3 region: CSVRTGFAIYEQYF. CDR3 bases: TGCAGCGTGAGAACAGGGTTCGCTATCTACGAGCAGTACTTC.

This chain links TRBV5-5 with TRBJ2-3; 10 nucleotides match TRBD2. Trimming at V came to 0 bases and at J to 6 bases, leaving 4 bases not matched to a gene. The CDR3 runs 15 residues. Germline CDR1 SGHKS, CDR2 YYEKEE (reference sequence). CDR3 sequence reads: CASSLVSGRFDTQYF. The CDR3 coding sequence is TGTGCCAGCAGCTTGGTTAGCGGGAGGTTTGATACGCAGTATTTT.

The chain is built from TRBV7-9 and TRBJ2-1; D uncertain. The V end lost 4 bases, the J end lost 5 bases, and 15 bases lay between the germline ends. CDR3 length equals 15 residues. The germline V gene encodes CDR1 SEHNR and CDR2 FQNEAQ (reference sequence). The DNA for the CDR3 is TGTGCCAGCAGCTCTAGACTGGCAGTTAACAATGAGCAGTTCTTC. It translates to CASSSRLAVNNEQFF. The variable domain in full, completed from reference TRBV7-9 and TRBJ2-1, reads DTGVSQNPRHKITKRGQNVTFRCDPISEHNRLYWYRQTLGQGPEFLTYFQNEAQLEKSRLLSDRFSAERPKGSFSTLEIQRTEQGDSAMYLCASSSRLAVNNEQFFGPGTRLTVL.

The chain joins TRBV7-9 to TRBJ1-2; maybe TRBD1 (5 bases). Trimming stripped 2 bases from V and 3 bases from J, with 16 bases between. This CDR3 is 16 amino acids long. Germline CDR1 is SEHNR and CDR2 is FQNEAQ (reference sequence). CDR3 nucleotides: TGTGCCAGCAGCTTACGCGACAGCCTCTGGGACTATGGCTACACCTTC. This translates into CASSLRDSLWDYGYTF.